This T cell receptor beta chain was sequenced during a study of cytomegalovirus exposure and HLA in healthy donors (dated by TCRdb to about 2017). About the full investigation: An earlier analysis of a few hundred of the donors reported over 250 Gb of sequence data and 90 million to 120 million unique TCR beta sequences obtained from 180 million or so T cells. High-throughput TCR immunosequencing, statistical association of individual TCRs with disease status, and machine learning were combined to predict cytomegalovirus infection status. Rather than drawing on any new phenotypic data, the later analysis identified candidate immune exposures from TCR beta sequences and the way those sequences occurred across donors. Besides the first cohort of approximately 710 subjects, a separate validation cohort made up of 120 or so different subjects was used. The genetic ancestry cluster associated with self-reported Caucasian donors included 81% of the roughly 400 genotyped donors. In an earlier analysis of a few hundred of the donors, high-throughput TCR beta sequencing was used to judge whether each TCR beta V gene segment behaved as functional or pseudogenic. Donor age, sex, ethnicity and CMV serostatus were collected together with the repertoire data. Every repertoire in the discovery cohort had been generated on one and the same sequencing platform. Because of strong linkage in the cohort, five DR-DQ haplotypes were treated as single units for association and clustering. An early release covering more than 500 HLA-typed donors comprised about 310 gigabases of sequencing data and tens of millions of unique TCR sequences. On average, 235,054 unique TCR beta nucleotide sequences were sequenced per donor among 398 genotyped donors of the cohort, with around 19% of those sequences being non-productive. The study used immunosequencing to profile the T cell repertoires of around 600 subjects and linked those repertoires to cytomegalovirus serostatus. Genome-wide SNP genotypes for about 60% of the roughly 700 donors were used in a later genetic analysis, which treated that subset as a discovery cohort. The number of typed donors differed by locus: about 620-640 for A, B, C, DRB1 and DQB1; approximately 520 for DQA1; 606 for DPA1; and about 470 for DPB1. Both class I and class II loci were covered by HLA typing, at four-digit resolution. The aim of the study was to test whether cataloging public T cell receptors could identify signatures of past pathogen exposure. A later analysis re-analyzed previously published TCR beta repertoires from 666 donors and added high-resolution HLA genotyping to study TCR occurrence patterns. The paper as a whole reports these results and caveats: Assigning TCR associations to individual alleles was difficult when HLA alleles, especially DR and DQ, strongly co-occurred. Some IMGT-functional V segments, including TRBV6-2 and TRBV6-3, could not be distinguished by the 87-base-pair reads and were therefore excluded. A few of the identified cytomegalovirus-associated TCR beta chains were confirmed in vitro to be specific for cytomegalovirus antigens. Because counts were too low, fewer than 20 rarely observed V segments, including chromosome 9 orphons, were excluded from the earlier analysis of around 640 of the donors. In an earlier analysis of a few hundred of the donors, most TCR beta V segments were observed in productive rearrangements about 90% or about 30% of the time, broadly matching IMGT annotations. Immune exposure information for the cohort was limited to CMV serostatus. While some public TCRs were present in many individuals, most TCR sequences turned up only very rarely across donors. A further reported finding was that TCR beta sequences accurately predicted the HLA-A and HLA-B alleles for most subjects in the first cohort. Sequencing depth was assumed to be roughly uniform across donors in the presence/absence analyses, though that assumption may not hold. In a later analysis, some 18,000 TCR beta sequences were associated with specific HLA alleles at a false discovery rate of 0.05. A later analysis found that HLA-associated TCR beta chains were more clonally expanded and had lower generation probabilities than equally common non-associated chains. Because HLA typing was missing for some donors at each locus, association tests included only the typed subset. A total of 150 to 200 TCR beta chains were listed by the study as associated with cytomegalovirus. Correlated functional status among segregating V segments might reflect linkage disequilibrium, but an unknown experimental factor could not be ruled out. A later analysis found that most CMV-associated TCR beta chains appeared HLA-restricted, with HLA associations seemingly driven largely by CMV exposure. In both the original and validation cohorts, the classifier was reported to diagnose cytomegalovirus status with high specificity and sensitivity. In a later analysis, the rate of TCR association differed among HLA loci, with DRB1 alleles having the most associated TCRs and HLA-C alleles having the fewest. In a later analysis, several top co-occurrence clusters were reported to appear linked to parvovirus B19, influenza, CMV and Epstein-Barr virus. The authors suggested that the approach could potentially be extended to other disease states and immunological phenotypes. A later genetic analysis reported fewer N-insertions in productive TCRs among donors in an Asian-associated ancestry cluster than the roughly 700-donor mean. This cohort had only TCR beta chains sequenced, and the lack of alpha or paired-chain data limited which features could be detected. An association between a missense DCLRE1C variant and V-gene and J-gene trimming of TCR beta chains was found in a later genetic analysis and replicated in an independent cohort. A group of highly shared sequence variants was considered likely to be a technical artifact of the sequencing pipeline.

The cohort comprised 550 to 700 healthy bone marrow donors. At the time of sampling, every cohort member was nominally healthy, though immune exposures that went unrecorded were likely present. The donor tested CMV seropositive and was one of the 289 seropositive cohort members. Every donor gave a peripheral blood sample, and the peripheral blood mononuclear cells from that sample were used for TCR beta sequencing. The Qiagen DNeasy Blood Extraction Kit was used to extract genomic DNA from the blood cell samples. The protocol used for the library was the immunoSEQ multiplex PCR assay. For the multiplex PCR, a mixture combining 60 forward primers for TCR Vbeta segments and 13 reverse primers for TCR Jbeta segments was used. The CDR3 region of rearranged TCR beta genes was amplified from genomic DNA by a multiplex PCR assay. Amplified TCR beta libraries were sequenced as 87-base-pair reads on the Illumina HiSeq System. In the source study's methods: A later analysis counted around 72 million unique TCR beta chains across the 600 to 850 repertoires, and around 9.9 million of these chains were shared by at least two donors. A nearest-neighbor algorithm error-corrected the raw reads and collapsed the reads into unique sequences, merging closely related sequences to remove PCR and sequencing errors. To assign V, D and J gene segments, CDR3 sequences were aligned to IMGT reference sequences. For a sequence to be retained, a match of at least six nucleotides was required to both a V gene segment and a J gene segment. A rearrangement counted as productive if the CDR3 had no stop codons and remained in frame with V and J, and every other rearrangement counted as non-productive. CDR3 was defined according to IMGT convention as the region running from the second conserved V-encoded cysteine to the conserved J-encoded phenylalanine. The earlier analysis of 500 to 650 of the donors excluded any sequence lacking an unambiguous match to a single V gene segment. An earlier analysis of 550 to 650 of the donors classified V segments as functional when productive rearrangements were above 56.7% and as segregating when the standard deviation between donors was above 5%. A statistical classification framework was built to diagnose cytomegalovirus status from the catalog of TCR beta chain sequences. A later analysis assigned V and J genes by comparing TCR nucleotide sequences with IMGT/GENE-DB human TR gene sequences. The TCRdist pipeline was used in a later analysis to assign CDR3 sequences and most-parsimonious VDJ recombination scenarios. A later analysis defined each TCR beta chain by its CDR3 amino acid sequence plus V-gene family, and excluded reads lacking a unique V-gene family. To address suspected cross-contamination and a sequencing artifact, a later analysis removed approximately 590 highly shared, low-generation-probability nucleotide sequences. A later analysis calculated a clonal expansion index for each public chain from normalized within-repertoire ranks of inferred template counts. In a later analysis, generation probabilities were computed with a VDJ recombination model fitted to out-of-frame rearrangements, and the resulting probabilities were checked against IGoR. Hypergeometric tests were used in a later analysis to score TCR-TCR, TCR-HLA and TCR-CMV co-occurrence, with a repertoire-size bias correction applied to the TCR pairs. False discovery rates were estimated in a later analysis by permuting HLA or CMV assignments 20 times. In a later analysis, co-occurring TCRs were grouped with DBSCAN, and TCRdist sequence similarity was added when clustering was performed within HLA-allele-positive subsets. Repertoires with fewer than 30,000 or more than 120,000 public chains were left out of co-occurrence clustering, as were about 5 repertoires with anomalous nucleotide sharing. The clones in this table, taken by TCRdb from immuneACCESS, are in-frame only. Not every clone is retained; where verified, under half of the shortfall comes from an unresolved V gene, and the cause of the rest is unknown. That table is the source of V, J and clone size, and D and trimming were worked out from the DNA. The sample table shows some 87,000 clones, and over 75% are seen once. The leading ten clones occupy around 6.6% of the sample.

In the case of this clone: The clone's antigen remains unknown. No quality values exist for individual bases; no much larger clone is one base distant.

V is reduced by 3 bases and J by 0 bases, leaving a spacing of 9 bases between them. The cysteine opens and the phenylalanine closes a CDR3 of 15 amino acids. Just the 45-base CDR3 DNA is kept, in frame starting at base 1. The germline V gene (reference sequence) specifies MNHEY as CDR1 and SMNVEV as CDR2. This sequence was found in a man aged 50 to 59 in good health and CMV-seropositive. Recombination connected TRBV27 to TRBJ1-5, and the D gene may be TRBD1, 6 bases matching. The sample consisted of PBMCs. The sequenced DNA is TGTGCCAGCAGTTTCACAGGGATTAGCAATCAGCCCCAGCATTTT. This translates into CASSFTGISNQPQHF.